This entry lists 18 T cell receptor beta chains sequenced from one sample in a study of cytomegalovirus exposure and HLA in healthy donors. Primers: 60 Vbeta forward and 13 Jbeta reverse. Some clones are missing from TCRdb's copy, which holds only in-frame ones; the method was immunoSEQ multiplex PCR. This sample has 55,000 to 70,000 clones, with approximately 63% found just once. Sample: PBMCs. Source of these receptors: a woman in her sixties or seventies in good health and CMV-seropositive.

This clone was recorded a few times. DNA of the CDR3: TGCGCCAGCAGCCAAGATGGGACATCCTACGAGCAGTACTTC. It specifies CASSQDGTSYEQYF. The rearrangement joins TRBV5-1 to TRBJ2-7; tentatively, D is TRBD1 (6 bases). Germline CDR1 SGHRS, CDR2 YFSETQ. V gave up 4 bases and J gave up 1 base, with 12 bases separating them. This CDR3 region has 14 residues.

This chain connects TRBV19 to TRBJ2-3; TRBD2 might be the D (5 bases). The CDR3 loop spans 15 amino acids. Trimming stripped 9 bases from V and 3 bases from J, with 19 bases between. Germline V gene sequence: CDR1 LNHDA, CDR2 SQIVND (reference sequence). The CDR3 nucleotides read TGTGCCAGCCAGGAATCGGGGTATCGGACAGATACGCAGTATTTT. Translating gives CASQESGYRTDTQYF.

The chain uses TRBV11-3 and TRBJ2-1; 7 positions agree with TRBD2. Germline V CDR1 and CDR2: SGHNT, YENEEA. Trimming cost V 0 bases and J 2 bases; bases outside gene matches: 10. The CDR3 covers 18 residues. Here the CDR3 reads CASSLDHVAGVPYNEQFF. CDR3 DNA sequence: TGTGCCAGCAGCTTAGATCACGTAGCGGGTGTCCCCTACAATGAGCAGTTCTTC.

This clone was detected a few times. The CDR3 coding sequence is TGTGCCAGTAGTCTAACCCAGGGCCAAGAGACCCAGTACTTC. Its translation: CASSLTQGQETQYF. The chain combines TRBV19 with TRBJ2-5, with a weak D call TRBD1 (5 bases). Trimming pared 5 bases from V and 1 base from J, leaving 11 bases between. CDR3 length: 14 amino acids. CDR1 and CDR2 from the germline V gene are LNHDA and SQIVND (reference sequence). The whole variable domain, remainder taken from reference TRBV19 and TRBJ2-5, is DGGITQSPKYLFRKEGQNVTLSCEQNLNHDAMYWYRQDPGQGLRLIYYSQIVNDFQKGDIAEGYSVSREKKESFPLTVTSAQKNPTAFYLCASSLTQGQETQYFGPGTRLLVL.

The DNA of the CDR3 is TGTGCCAGCAGGGGGACAGCTAGAATGAACACTGAAGCTTTCTTT. It encodes CASRGTARMNTEAFF. The chain is built from TRBV7-8 and TRBJ1-1, with 7 bases fitting TRBD1. V trimming: 6 bases; J trimming: 0 bases; junction bases outside the gene matches: 7. Germline V gene data show CDR1 as SGHVS and CDR2 as FQNEAQ. This CDR3 spans 15 amino acids.

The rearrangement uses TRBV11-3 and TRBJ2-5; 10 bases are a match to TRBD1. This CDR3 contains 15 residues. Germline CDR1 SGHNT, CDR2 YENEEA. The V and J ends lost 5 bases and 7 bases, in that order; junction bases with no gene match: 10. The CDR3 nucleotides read TGTGCCAGCAGCCTGACAGGGGGCCCGAAAGGGACCCAGTACTTC. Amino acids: CASSLTGGPKGTQYF.

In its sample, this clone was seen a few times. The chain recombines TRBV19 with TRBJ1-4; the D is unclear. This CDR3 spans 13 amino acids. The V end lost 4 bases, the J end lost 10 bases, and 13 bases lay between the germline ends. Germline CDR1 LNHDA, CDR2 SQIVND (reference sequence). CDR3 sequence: CASSRAPEGKLFF. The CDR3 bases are TGTGCCAGTAGTAGGGCCCCCGAGGGAAAACTGTTTTTT.

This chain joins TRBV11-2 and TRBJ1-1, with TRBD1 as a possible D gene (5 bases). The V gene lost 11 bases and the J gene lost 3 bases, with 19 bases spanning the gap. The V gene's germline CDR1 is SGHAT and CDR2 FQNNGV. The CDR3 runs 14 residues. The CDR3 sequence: CASHTESRDTEAFF. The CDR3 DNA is TGTGCCTCCCACACGGAAAGCAGGGACACTGAAGCTTTCTTT.

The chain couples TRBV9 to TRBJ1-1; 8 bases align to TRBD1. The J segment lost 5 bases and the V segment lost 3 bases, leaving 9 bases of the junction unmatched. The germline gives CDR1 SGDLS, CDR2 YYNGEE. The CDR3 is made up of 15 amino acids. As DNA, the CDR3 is TGTGCCAGCAGCGACCGACAGGGGTTTAAGACTGAAGCTTTCTTT. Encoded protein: CASSDRQGFKTEAFF.

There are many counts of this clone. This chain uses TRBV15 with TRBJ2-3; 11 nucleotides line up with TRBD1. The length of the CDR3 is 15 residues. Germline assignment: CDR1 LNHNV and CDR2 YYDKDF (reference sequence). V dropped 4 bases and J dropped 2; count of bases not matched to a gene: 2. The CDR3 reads CATSIGQGATDTQYF. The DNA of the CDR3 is TGTGCCACCAGCATCGGACAGGGGGCCACAGATACGCAGTATTTT.

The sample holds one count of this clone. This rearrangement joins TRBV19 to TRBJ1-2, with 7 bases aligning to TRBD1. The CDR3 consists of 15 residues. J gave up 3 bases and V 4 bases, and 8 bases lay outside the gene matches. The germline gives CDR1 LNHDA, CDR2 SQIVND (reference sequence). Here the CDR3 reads CASSTRGSVDYGYTF. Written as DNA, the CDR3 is TGTGCCAGTAGTACCAGGGGGTCGGTCGACTATGGCTACACCTTC.

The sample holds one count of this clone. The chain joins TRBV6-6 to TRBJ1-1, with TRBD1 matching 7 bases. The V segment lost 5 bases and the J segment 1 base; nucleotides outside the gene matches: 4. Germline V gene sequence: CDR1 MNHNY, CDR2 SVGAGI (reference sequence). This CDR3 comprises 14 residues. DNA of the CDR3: TGTGCCAGCAGTACGGACAGGCGGAACACTGAAGCTTTCTTT. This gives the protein CASSTDRRNTEAFF.

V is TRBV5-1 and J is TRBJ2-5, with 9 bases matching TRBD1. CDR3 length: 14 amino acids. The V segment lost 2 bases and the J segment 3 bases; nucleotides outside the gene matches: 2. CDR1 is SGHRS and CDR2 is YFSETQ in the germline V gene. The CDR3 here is CASSLGTGKETQYF. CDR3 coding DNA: TGCGCCAGCAGCTTAGGGACAGGGAAAGAGACCCAGTACTTC.

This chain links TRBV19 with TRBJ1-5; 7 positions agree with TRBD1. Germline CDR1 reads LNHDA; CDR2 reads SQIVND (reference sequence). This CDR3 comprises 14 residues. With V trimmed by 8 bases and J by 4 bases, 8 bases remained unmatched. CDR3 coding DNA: TGTGCCAGTTTACAGGGGTATGGGAATCAGCCCCAGCATTTT. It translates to CASLQGYGNQPQHF.

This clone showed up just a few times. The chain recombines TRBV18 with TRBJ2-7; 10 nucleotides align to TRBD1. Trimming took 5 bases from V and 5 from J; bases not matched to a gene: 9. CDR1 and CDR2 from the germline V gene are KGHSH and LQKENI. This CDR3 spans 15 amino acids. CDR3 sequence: CASSAIGQGDHEQYF. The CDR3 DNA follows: TGTGCCAGCTCAGCTATAGGACAGGGGGACCACGAGCAGTACTTC.

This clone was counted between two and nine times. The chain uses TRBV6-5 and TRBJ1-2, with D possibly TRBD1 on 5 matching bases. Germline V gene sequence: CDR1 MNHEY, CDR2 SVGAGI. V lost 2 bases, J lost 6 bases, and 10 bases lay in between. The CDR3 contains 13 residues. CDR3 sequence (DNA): TGTGCCAGCAGTTACAGTGGAGGGGATGGCTACACCTTC. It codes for CASSYSGGDGYTF.

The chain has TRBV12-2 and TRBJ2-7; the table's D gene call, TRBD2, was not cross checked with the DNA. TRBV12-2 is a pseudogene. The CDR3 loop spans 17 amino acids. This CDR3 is CASRLYPRGRRENEQYF. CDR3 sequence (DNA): TGTGCAAGTCGCTTATACCCCCGGGGGAGGAGGGAGAACGAGCAGTACTTC.

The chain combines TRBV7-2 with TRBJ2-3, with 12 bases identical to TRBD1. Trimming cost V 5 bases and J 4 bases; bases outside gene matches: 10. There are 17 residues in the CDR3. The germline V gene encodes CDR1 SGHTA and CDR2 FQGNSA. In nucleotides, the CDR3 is TGTGCCAGCAGCCTGTCCGGGACAGGGGGCAGGGCAGATACGCAGTATTTT. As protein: CASSLSGTGGRADTQYF.